The sample holds one count of the clone carrying this T cell receptor beta chain. Its specificity is unknown. Using RNA transcripts as the source, TCR beta CDR3 regions were amplified. The HTBI primer set served for first-round RT-PCR of the TCR CDR3. TCRdb re-called the multiplex PCR reads with MiXCR, one entry per CDR3 protein. The sample lists 500,000 to 750,000 distinct CDR3 sequences, roughly 14% occurring once. These data come from a study of T cells in Graves' hyperthyroidism and ophthalmopathy. Study-level findings and limits: Using 13 V-J features, a model discriminated ophthalmopathy from stable hyperthyroidism. The model's output predicted ophthalmopathy at a median of roughly seven months prior to onset. Most expanded thyroid clonotypes above 0.001 recurred in blood.

Thyroid ultrasound and orbital computed tomography, with clinical symptoms and serum thyroxine and TRAb, informed diagnoses. The sequenced sample was blood. The TCR was taken from a woman under 40 with Graves' hyperthyroidism.

CDR3 coding DNA: TGTGCCAGCAGACGAACAGAAAATAGCAATCAGCCCCAGCATTTT. Translated: CASRRTENSNQPQHF. This chain joins TRBV6-1 and TRBJ1-5; D gene ambiguous. V was cut by 6 bases and J by 0 bases, with 12 bases left in between. This CDR3 has 15 residues. From germline, CDR1 is MNHNS and CDR2 SASEGT.